The 26 T cell receptor beta chains given below trace back to one sample, sequenced in a study of OX40 agonist ivuxolimab in advanced cancers. Only in-frame clones appear in the TCRdb table, and some are missing; sequencing was by immunoSEQ multiplex PCR. The sample holds approximately 35,000 clones, approximately 89% seen once. The sequences come from CD4+ or CD8+ T cells sorted from blood, collected in a trial of the OX40 agonist ivuxolimab. These receptors originate from an adult with an advanced solid tumor such as melanoma, head and neck, liver or kidney cancer.

The chain links TRBV18 to TRBJ2-5; D possibly matches TRBD1 or TRBD2 (5 bases each). The J call is doubtful: the DNA matches TRBJ2-7 better. Per the germline V gene, CDR1 is KGHSH and CDR2 is LQKENI. This CDR3 has 14 amino acids. CDR3 nucleotide sequence: TGTGCCAGCTCACCAGAGGGGAGCTCCTACGAGCAGTACTTC. Translation gives CASSPEGSSYEQYF.

The chain couples TRBV19 to TRBJ2-7; D remains ambiguous. Germline V gene lookup returns CDR1 LNHDA and CDR2 SQIVND (reference sequence). The CDR3 runs 15 residues. V was cut by 3 bases and J by 3 bases, with 15 bases left in between. The CDR3 DNA reads as TGTGCCAGTAGTATTAGTTTCGGACCTAACTACGAGCAGTACTTC. Translation: CASSISFGPNYEQYF.

V is TRBV27 and J is TRBJ2-1; TRBD1 is a possible D gene (6 bases). Between the trimmed V and J ends, which lost 7 bases and 2 bases, there was a span of 18 bases. This CDR3 has 16 residues. The germline V gene has CDR1 MNHEY and CDR2 SMNVEV (reference sequence). The CDR3 sequence is CASILRWDNAYNEQFF. The CDR3 DNA sequence: TGTGCCAGCATCCTACGCTGGGACAACGCCTACAATGAGCAGTTCTTC.

The genes are TRBV5-4 and TRBJ1-2, with D unresolved. The germline CDR1 and CDR2 sequences are SGHNT and YYREEE (reference sequence). Trimming took 3 bases from V and 8 from J, leaving 14 bases between them. This CDR3 has 13 amino acids. For the CDR3, the DNA is TGTGCCAGCAGCTGGGGTGAGGGCTACGGCTACACCTTC. Protein product: CASSWGEGYGYTF.

The J gene is TRBJ2-7, the V gene TRBV21-1. TRBV21-1 is given as a pseudogene. This CDR3 region has 11 residues. This CDR3 reads CASGEGSEQYF. The CDR3 region has the DNA TGTGCCAGCGGCGAGGGGTCCGAGCAGTACTTC.

The chain has TRBV4-1 and TRBJ2-7, with a possible D match to TRBD2 (7 bases). There are 15 residues in the CDR3. V was trimmed by 0 bases and J by 7 bases, leaving 16 bases between them. Germline V gene data show CDR1 as MGHRA and CDR2 as YSYEKL. CDR3 bases: TGCGCCAGCAGCCAAGAGGGGGGGGCGCTGGGTGAGCAGTACTTC. Translated, it gives CASSQEGGALGEQYF.

The chain couples TRBV5-6 to TRBJ2-1; D is uncertain. CDR3 length: 15 amino acids. Trimming removed 4 bases at V and 1 base at J, with 12 bases between. Germline V gene sequence: CDR1 SGHDT, CDR2 YYEEEE. CDR3 DNA sequence: TGTGCCAGCAGCGAAGGGTTAAGATCCTACAATGAGCAGTTCTTC. Protein sequence: CASSEGLRSYNEQFF.

The rearrangement uses TRBV5-1 and TRBJ2-7; D is unresolved. The germline V gene encodes CDR1 SGHRS and CDR2 YFSETQ. The CDR3 covers 13 residues. V was shortened by 1 base and J by 7 bases, with 12 bases between the two germline ends. As DNA, the CDR3 is TGCGCCAGCAGCTTGCCGGAGAGTCGGGAGCAGTACTTC. This encodes CASSLPESREQYF.

The J gene is TRBJ1-5, the V gene TRBV15; perhaps TRBD1 as D (5 bases). This CDR3 is 13 amino acids long. With 5 bases removed from V and 9 bases from J, the gap between germline ends came to 14 bases. Germline loops: CDR1 LNHNV, CDR2 YYDKDF (reference sequence). The CDR3 reads CATSSGPNGPQHF. Written as DNA, the CDR3 is TGTGCCACCAGCTCGGGACCTAACGGGCCCCAGCATTTT.

The chain is built from TRBV19 and TRBJ2-3; D gene ambiguous. V lost 5 bases and J 3 bases, leaving 12 bases between the germline ends. Germline CDR1 is LNHDA and CDR2 is SQIVND (reference sequence). The CDR3 runs 14 residues. CDR3 region: CASSSGWRTDTQYF. Written as DNA, the CDR3 is TGTGCCAGTAGTTCCGGATGGCGGACAGATACGCAGTATTTT.

This chain joins TRBV4-1 and TRBJ2-6; D remains ambiguous. Deletions cut 4 bases from V and 2 bases from J, with 12 bases between. This CDR3 contains 16 residues. Per the germline V gene, CDR1 is MGHRA and CDR2 is YSYEKL. The CDR3: CASSPSPLPGANVLTF. The CDR3, as DNA: TGCGCCAGCAGCCCCTCACCTCTCCCTGGGGCCAACGTCCTGACTTTC.

This clone has just a few counts. The V gene is TRBV11-2, the J gene TRBJ2-1, with D possibly TRBD1 on 6 matching bases. This CDR3 has 14 residues. Trimming left V 5 bases short and J 7 bases short, with 15 bases between. Germline V gene lookup returns CDR1 SGHAT and CDR2 FQNNGV. Here the CDR3 DNA reads TGTGCCAGCAGCCAGTTGGGGGCGCAGAATGAGCAGTTCTTC. This encodes CASSQLGAQNEQFF.

The chain carries TRBV29-1 and TRBJ2-7; D is uncertain. CDR1 and CDR2 (germline): SQVTM, ANQGSEA. V was pared by 3 bases and J by 1 base, with 7 bases between. The CDR3 totals 12 residues. CDR3: CSVDKGSYEQYF. The CDR3 region has the DNA TGCAGCGTTGATAAGGGATCCTACGAGCAGTACTTC.

V gene TRBV27 combines with J gene TRBJ1-1; D is possibly TRBD1 (5 bases). This CDR3 is built from 12 residues. The germline V gene has CDR1 MNHEY and CDR2 SMNVEV (reference sequence). V lost 8 bases and J lost 7, with 14 bases in between. CDR3: CASGHSGLEAFF. The CDR3 coding sequence is TGTGCCAGCGGACACTCGGGGCTTGAAGCTTTCTTT.

This chain joins TRBV28 and TRBJ2-1; the match to TRBD1 covers 7 bases. This CDR3 is 14 amino acids long. V dropped 3 bases and J dropped 9; count of bases not matched to a gene: 8. Germline lookup yields CDR1 MDHEN and CDR2 SYDVKM. This CDR3 is CASSLTQGVSEQFF. DNA for the CDR3: TGTGCCAGCAGTTTGACCCAGGGGGTGAGTGAGCAGTTCTTC.

The rearrangement joins TRBV9 to TRBJ2-5, with 9 bases identical to TRBD1. The end of the DNA aligns better with TRBJ2-7, so the J call may be wrong. The CDR3 sequence is 15 residues long. Germline V lookup: CDR1 SGDLS, CDR2 YYNGEE. CDR3: CASSVGTGSSYEQYF. CDR3 in DNA: TGTGCCAGCAGCGTTGGGACAGGGAGCTCCTACGAGCAGTACTTC.

With respect to this clone: Relative to the germline gene, one junction end is altered; a read error may explain this. The chain has TRBV29-1 and TRBJ1-3; a weak D match, TRBD1 (6 bases). Per germline, CDR1 SQVTM and CDR2 ANQGSEA. The CDR3 extends over 14 amino acids. CDR3 coding DNA: TGCAGCGTGCAAGGGGGGGACTCTGGAGACACCATATATTTT. Its translation is CSVQGGDSGDTIYF.

The V gene is TRBV14, the J gene TRBJ1-1; D unclear. CDR3 length equals 14 residues. The V end was cut by 4 bases, the J end by 0 bases, with 9 bases between. Germline CDR1 reads SGHDN; CDR2 reads FVKESK. The DNA for the CDR3 is TGTGCCAGCAGCCTTGGCCTTTTGAACACTGAAGCTTTCTTT. Amino acids: CASSLGLLNTEAFF.

Written as DNA, the CDR3 is TGTGCCAGCAGTGGGCGGGGGGGAAGGACTGAAGCTTTCTTT. Translation: CASSGRGGRTEAFF. The V and J genes are TRBV28 and TRBJ1-1, with D perhaps matching TRBD1 (5 bases). The V and J ends lost 5 bases and 5 bases respectively, with 15 bases between them. Germline values: CDR1 MDHEN, CDR2 SYDVKM. The CDR3 runs 14 residues.

The V call is TRBV19, the J call TRBJ2-3, with TRBD2 matching over 10 bases. The germline V gene encodes CDR1 LNHDA and CDR2 SQIVND (reference sequence). V shed 2 bases and J 8 bases; nucleotides not matched to a gene: 4. This CDR3 has 14 residues. The CDR3 spells CASSIRTSGRTQYF. The DNA of the CDR3 is TGTGCCAGTAGTATACGGACTAGCGGCCGTACGCAGTATTTT.

CDR3 coding DNA: TGCGCCAGCAGCCAAGGATACACTGAAGCTTTCTTT. It specifies CASSQGYTEAFF. The chain uses TRBV4-1 and TRBJ1-1; the D is unclear. Germline assignment: CDR1 MGHRA and CDR2 YSYEKL. The CDR3 contains 12 residues. V was trimmed by 1 base and J by 3 bases, leaving 3 bases between them.

The chain links TRBV7-8 to TRBJ2-7, with 14 bases matching TRBD2. This CDR3 comprises 15 residues. The germline V gene has CDR1 SGHVS and CDR2 FQNEAQ. With V trimmed by 5 bases and J by 5 bases, 5 bases remained unmatched. Written as DNA, the CDR3 is TGTGCCAGCAGCGGGACTAGCGGGAGCTGGGACGAGCAGTACTTC. It translates to CASSGTSGSWDEQYF. Looking up the rest from reference TRBV7-8 and TRBJ2-7 gives the full variable domain: GAGVSQSPRYKVAKRGQDVALRCDPISGHVSLFWYQQALGQGPEFLTYFQNEAQLDKSGLPSDRFFAERPEGSVSTLKIQRTQQEDSAVYLCASSGTSGSWDEQYFGPGTRLTVT.

V gene TRBV7-2 combines with J gene TRBJ2-1, with TRBD2 identical over 14 bases. This CDR3 region has 18 residues. V gave up 4 bases and J gave up 7 bases; unmatched junction bases: 12. CDR1 and CDR2 (germline): SGHTA, FQGNSA. CDR3 bases: TGTGCCAGCAGCTCGGGACTAGCGGGGGCCACGCCGGGAAATGAGCAGTTCTTC. This sequence encodes CASSSGLAGATPGNEQFF.

This chain joins TRBV7-9 and TRBJ2-1; weak D call: TRBD2 (5 bases). Trimming took off 2 bases at V and 8 bases at J, with 10 bases between the two ends. This CDR3 has 13 residues. CDR1 and CDR2 from the germline V gene are SEHNR and FQNEAQ (reference sequence). The chain's CDR3 is CASSLRGLDEQFF. As DNA, the CDR3 is TGTGCCAGCAGCTTACGAGGGCTGGATGAGCAGTTCTTC.

The chain couples TRBV19 to TRBJ2-1; TRBD1 aligns across 7 bases. Trimming took 5 bases from V and 2 from J; bases not matched to a gene: 6. The CDR3 loop spans 15 amino acids. The germline gives CDR1 LNHDA, CDR2 SQIVND (reference sequence). The CDR3 reads CASSLDRVPYNEQFF. CDR3 coding DNA: TGTGCCAGTAGTCTCGACAGGGTTCCCTACAATGAGCAGTTCTTC.

This clone was recorded only once. CDR3 sequence: CAISEGTSGTTYEQYF. CDR3 bases: TGTGCCATCAGTGAGGGGACTAGCGGGACAACCTACGAGCAGTACTTC. The chain employs TRBV10-3 and TRBJ2-7, with TRBD2 matching 13 bases. V lost 2 bases and J lost 2; bases outside the gene matches: 3. This CDR3 is 16 amino acids long. Looked up from germline, CDR1 is ENHRY and CDR2 is SYGVKD.